This passage covers 27 T cell receptor beta chains from one sample sequenced in a study of tumor-infiltrating lymphocytes in primary liver carcinoma. Making TCR beta cDNA involved around 520 ng total RNA and a constant-region primer. Three nested multiplex PCR rounds, a slightly modified ARM-PCR method, built the TCR beta libraries. A C-beta reverse primer and TRBV1-TRBV30 forward primers served in each of the first two PCR rounds, at about 10 cycles apiece. TCRdb redid the calling of the multiplex PCR reads with MiXCR, one entry per CDR3 protein. The data contain roughly 330,000 distinct CDR3 sequences, approximately 64% of them singletons. Alongside blood RNA obtained from unsorted whole blood, germline DNA was also extracted. Material for sequencing was peripheral blood. The receptors were gathered from a man between 35 and 55 years old with primary liver carcinoma and hepatitis B virus infection.

This clonotype came up many times. The rearrangement joins TRBV4-2 to TRBJ1-2; 7 bases line up with TRBD1. Per germline, CDR1 LGHNA and CDR2 YNFKEQ. CDR3 length equals 16 residues. V lost 0 bases, J lost 4 bases, and 8 bases stayed unmatched. CDR3 DNA: TGTGCCAGCAGCCAAGATCTCCAGGGGGGAGGCTATGGCTACACCTTC. Its translation is CASSQDLQGGGYGYTF.

V usage is TRBV30 and J usage is TRBJ1-2; TRBD1 matches 12 bases. V dropped 1 base and J dropped 8; count of bases not matched to a gene: 8. Germline CDR1 is GTSNPN and CDR2 is SVGIG (reference sequence). The CDR3 sequence is 15 residues long. CDR3 sequence reads: CAWSARDRGPRGYTF. Written as DNA, the CDR3 is TGTGCCTGGAGTGCCCGGGACAGGGGGCCTCGAGGCTACACCTTC. Full variable domain (missing parts from reference TRBV30 and TRBJ1-2): SQTIHQWPATLVQPVGSPLSLECTVEGTSNPNLYWYRQAAGRGLQLLFYSVGIGQISSEVPQNLSASRPQDRQFILSSKKLLLSDSGFYLCAWSARDRGPRGYTFGSGTRLTVV.

Only a few counts were recorded for this clonotype. J is TRBJ2-4 and V is TRBV30, with TRBD2 matching 8 bases. Germline V lookup: CDR1 GTSNPN, CDR2 SVGIG (reference sequence). The CDR3 has 15 amino acids. Trimming took 3 bases from V and 8 from J; bases not matched to a gene: 12. The CDR3 DNA reads as TGTGCCTGGAGCCGGGGACTAGAGGATAGAGACATTCAGTACTTC. Protein sequence: CAWSRGLEDRDIQYF.

V is TRBV7-2 and J is TRBJ2-1; D might be TRBD1 (6 bases). This CDR3 is built from 14 residues. V dropped 1 base and J dropped 9 bases, with 13 bases sitting between them. Germline CDR1 is SGHTA and CDR2 is FQGNSA. Here the CDR3 reads CASSLDRRGREQFF. In nucleotides, the CDR3 is TGTGCCAGCAGCTTAGACCGCAGGGGTCGTGAGCAGTTCTTC.

On this clonotype itself: It may be a read error: a sequence one base away is much more abundant. V is TRBV6-5 and J is TRBJ2-6, with D possibly matching TRBD2 (6 bases). CDR1 MNHEY and CDR2 SVGAGI come from the germline V gene. This CDR3 spans 16 amino acids. CDR3 sequence reads: CASSPLGGSGANILTF. CDR3 coding DNA: TGTGCCAGCAGTCCCCTGGGGGGATCTGGGGCCAACATCCTGACTTTC.

This clonotype was seen a few times. The conserved closing phenylalanine or tryptophan is absent in this CDR3, likely reflecting a read error. The J gene is TRBJ2-2, the V gene TRBV5-4, with D perhaps TRBD1 or TRBD2 (5 bases each). The CDR3 consists of 16 residues. Germline CDR1 reads SGHNT; CDR2 reads YYREEE (reference sequence). Trimming cost V 4 bases and J 1 base, with 14 bases left between them. The CDR3 coding sequence is TGTGCCAGCAGCGGGACCCGAGGGCAGAACACCGGGGAGCTGTTTTCT. Protein sequence: CASSGTRGQNTGELFS.

The V call is TRBV5-1, the J call TRBJ2-5, with TRBD1 matching 9 bases. Per the germline V gene, CDR1 is SGHRS and CDR2 is YFSETQ. Unmatched junction bases numbered 3, after V lost 1 base and J lost 5 bases. There are 14 residues in the CDR3. DNA of the CDR3: TGCGCCAGCAGCTTGAGACAGGGGGGGGAGACCCAGTACTTC. Translating gives CASSLRQGGETQYF.

This chain uses TRBV19 with TRBJ2-3, with 15 bases matching TRBD2. Germline CDR1 reads LNHDA; CDR2 reads SQIVND (reference sequence). With V trimmed by 3 bases and J by 2 bases, 9 bases remained unmatched. This CDR3 contains 19 residues. For the CDR3, the DNA is TGTGCCAGTAGTATGGGGACTAGCGGGGGGAGAACACACACAGATACGCAGTATTTT. This gives the protein CASSMGTSGGRTHTDTQYF.

The rearrangement uses TRBV20-1 and TRBJ2-7; 10 bases agree with TRBD2. CDR3 length: 14 amino acids. Germline V gene sequence: CDR1 DFQATT, CDR2 SNEGSKA (reference sequence). Germline trimming cut 5 bases from V and 9 bases from J; bases unmatched to any gene: 13. The CDR3 nucleotides are TGCAGTGCTGCTTCTAGCGGGAGCCGCAGAGGGCAGTACTTC. This codes for CSAASSGSRRGQYF.

Regarding this clonotype: It may be a read error: a sequence one base away is much more abundant. J is TRBJ1-1 and V is TRBV6-5, with 10 bases matching TRBD1. The CDR3 is 18 residues long. CDR1 is MNHEY, CDR2 SVGAGI, per germline. As DNA, the CDR3 is TGTGCCAGCAGCTACTCCCCTCCGGGACAGGGGCCTAGGATTGAAGCTTTCTTT. It codes for CASSYSPPGQGPRIEAFF.

The chain employs TRBV6-1 and TRBJ2-7; unclear D gene. The CDR3 is 15 amino acids. Germline V lookup: CDR1 MNHNS, CDR2 SASEGT. With 7 bases removed from V and 3 bases from J, the gap between germline ends came to 19 bases. CDR3 in DNA: TGTGCCAGCAACAAAGGACCGAACAGACACTACGAGCAGTACTTC. Translation gives CASNKGPNRHYEQYF.

Here the CDR3 reads CASSSDRADSPLHF. The CDR3 DNA sequence: TGCGCCAGCAGCAGTGACAGAGCGGATTCACCCCTCCACTTT. V is TRBV5-1 and J is TRBJ1-6, with a possible D match to TRBD1 (5 bases). The germline V gene encodes CDR1 SGHRS and CDR2 YFSETQ. Trimming left V 4 bases short and J 8 bases short, with 13 bases between. This CDR3 has 14 residues.

About this clonotype itself: This clone may be a read error of a much larger clone one base away. The chain joins TRBV4-1 to TRBJ1-4; the D gene is possibly TRBD1 (6 bases). In germline, CDR1 is MGHRA, CDR2 YSYEKL. This CDR3 region has 15 residues. The CDR3 sequence: CASSQPQGSNERLFF. As DNA, the CDR3 is TGCGCCAGCAGCCAACCACAGGGATCTAATGAAAGACTGTTTTTT.

This chain connects TRBV4-2 to TRBJ2-7; TRBD2 matches 10 bases. Germline V gene data show CDR1 as LGHNA and CDR2 as YNFKEQ. This CDR3 spans 15 amino acids. The CDR3 loop is CVGSLQREGHYEQYF. CDR3 sequence (DNA): TGTGTCGGCAGCCTTCAGCGGGAGGGCCATTACGAGCAGTACTTC.

This clonotype has a handful of counts. Possible read error: a much larger clone is one base away. Here the CDR3 reads CSVGDFYEQYF. The CDR3 DNA reads as TGCAGCGTGGGGGACTTCTACGAGCAGTACTTC. This chain joins TRBV29-1 and TRBJ2-7; TRBD2 is a possible D gene (6 bases). This CDR3 contains 11 residues. The ends were cut back, 6 bases at V and 3 bases at J, with 9 bases in the middle. The V gene's germline CDR1 is SQVTM and CDR2 ANQGSEA.

This clonotype was recorded a few times. The chain has TRBV5-1 and TRBJ2-1, with D maybe TRBD2 (6 bases). The CDR3 spans 15 residues. Looked up from germline, CDR1 is SGHRS and CDR2 is YFSETQ. V lost 0 bases, J lost 4 bases, and 11 bases lay in between. The chain's CDR3 is CASSLEREEYNEQFF. CDR3 coding DNA: TGCGCCAGCAGCTTGGAGAGGGAGGAGTACAATGAGCAGTTCTTC.

The chain has TRBV18 and TRBJ1-5; perhaps TRBD1 as D (5 bases). The CDR3 extends over 14 amino acids. CDR1 and CDR2 from the germline V gene are KGHSH and LQKENI. Trimming removed 4 bases from V and 5 bases from J, with 12 bases in between. CDR3 residues: CASSLQVKDQPQHF. The CDR3 coding sequence is TGTGCCAGCTCACTACAGGTAAAGGATCAGCCCCAGCATTTT.

A note on this clonotype: A much larger clone is a single base away; this may be a read error. V is TRBV6-2 or TRBV6-3 and J is TRBJ2-7; D is ambiguous. Germline V gene data show CDR1 as MNHEY and CDR2 as SVGEGT. The CDR3 contains 14 residues. The DNA for the CDR3 is TGTGCCAGCAGCCACCTAGGAGACTCCTACGAGGAGTACTTC. This translates into CASSHLGDSYEEYF.

The CDR3 bases are TGTGCCAGCAGTCGTAGCCCACTGACAGGGGTATCAAGGTACAATGAGCAGTTCTTC. It encodes CASSRSPLTGVSRYNEQFF. The J gene is TRBJ2-1, the V gene TRBV12-3 or TRBV12-4; 8 bases are shared with TRBD1. The ends lost 5 bases at V and 4 bases at J; junction bases unmatched: 19. The CDR3 is 19 amino acids.

The rearrangement joins TRBV28 to TRBJ2-3; 12 bases are shared with TRBD2. Trimming at V came to 4 bases and at J to 5 bases, leaving 7 bases not matched to a gene. The CDR3 covers 16 residues. CDR1 and CDR2 (germline): MDHEN, SYDVKM. CDR3 nucleotides: TGTGCCAGCAGTTCAGGACTAGCGGGATTTTTAGATACGCAGTATTTT. Protein: CASSSGLAGFLDTQYF.

This clonotype was seen at least ten times. The chain employs TRBV10-1 and TRBJ2-2; TRBD1 agrees at 7 bases. Germline CDR1 reads WNHNN; CDR2 reads SYGVQD (reference sequence). The CDR3 is 16 amino acids. The V and J ends lost 2 bases and 2 bases, in that order; junction bases with no gene match: 5. The DNA for the CDR3 is TGCGCCAGCAGTGAGGCGTGGGACAGCAACACCGGGGAGCTGTTTTTT. It codes for CASSEAWDSNTGELFF.

The chain uses TRBV28 and TRBJ2-3; 15 bases are a match to TRBD2. The CDR3 length is 17 residues. CDR1 and CDR2 (germline): MDHEN, SYDVKM. The junction had 12 bases not matched to a gene; V was cut back by 3 bases and J by 11 bases. Written as DNA, the CDR3 is TGTGCCAGCAGTTTCAGGACTAGCGGGAGGGCCCGAAATAGGCAGTATTTT. Its translation is CASSFRTSGRARNRQYF. The whole variable domain, filled in from reference TRBV28 and TRBJ2-3, reads DVKVTQSSRYLVKRTGEKVFLECVQDMDHENMFWYRQDPGLGLRLIYFSYDVKMKEKGDIPEGYSVSREKKERFSLILESASTNQTSMYLCASSFRTSGRARNRQYFGPGTRLTVL.

The chain employs TRBV28 and TRBJ1-5; D is uncertain. Trimming removed 6 bases from V and 9 bases from J, with 6 bases in between. This CDR3 is built from 10 residues. The V gene's germline CDR1 is MDHEN and CDR2 SYDVKM. CDR3 in amino acids: CASSLGPQHF. CDR3 nucleotide sequence: TGTGCCAGCAGCCTGGGGCCCCAGCATTTT.

The V gene is TRBV6-1, the J gene TRBJ2-7; no reliable D call. Looked up from germline, CDR1 is MNHNS and CDR2 is SASEGT. V dropped 8 bases and J dropped 10 bases, with 18 bases sitting between them. The CDR3 covers 12 residues. The DNA of the CDR3 is TGTGCCAGCTGTAATGCAAATGGTGAACAGTACTTC. It yields the protein CASCNANGEQYF.

Turning to this clonotype: At one end, the junction sequence differs from germline, possibly due to a read error. This CDR3 is CASTAAGVNEKLLF. CDR3 coding DNA: TGTGCCAGCACCGCTGCAGGGGTAAATGAAAAACTGCTTTTT. V and J are TRBV6-5 and TRBJ1-4, with a tentative D call TRBD1 (6 bases). This CDR3 comprises 14 residues. Germline CDR1 is MNHEY and CDR2 is SVGAGI.

This clonotype was counted many times. The chain is built from TRBV6-6 and TRBJ1-1; D is unresolved. The CDR3 has 13 residues. The V gene's germline CDR1 is MNHNY and CDR2 SVGAGI (reference sequence). Trimming pared 4 bases from V and 2 bases from J, leaving 8 bases between. In nucleotides, the CDR3 is TGTGCCAGCAGTTTATACTTAAACACTGAAGCTTTCTTT. Translated, it gives CASSLYLNTEAFF.

Turning to this clonotype: A much larger clone differs by one base, so this may be a read error. The chain is built from TRBV12-3 or TRBV12-4 and TRBJ2-5; TRBD2 matches at 9 bases. The trim removed 6 bases at V and 3 bases at J, leaving 8 bases unmatched. This CDR3 is built from 15 residues. The CDR3 DNA reads as TGTGCCAGCAGCCCCCCGAGACTAGCGGAAGAGACCCAGTACTTC. Translation gives CASSPPRLAEETQYF.